This TCR beta chain is drawn from a study of T cell responses to AZD1222 COVID-19 vaccine (TCRdb year 2021). As for the study more broadly: TCR sequencing was performed for 233 trial participants, of whom 207 were given two doses of AZD1222 and around 25 were given two doses of MenACWY control vaccine. Trial participants were enrolled by age into subgroups of 18-55, 56-69 and 70-plus years, and about 150, 27 and 61 TCR-sequenced participants, respectively, were included in these subgroups. The investigation overall reported the following: Because no day 14 peak-response samples were available, the repertoires could be characterized only after the peak T cell response. Spike-specific TCR breadth and depth rose significantly after two AZD1222 doses compared with day 0 and with MenACWY recipients. The vaccine-associated CD4 TCRs covered the entire spike protein, and the dominant responses fell in regions 160-218 and 743-854. Conclusions about previously exposed vaccinees are limited, since just five to seven AZD1222 recipients were seropositive for SARS-CoV-2 at baseline. Participants were mostly white British, with more females than males. The authors suggested clonal diversity may have been underestimated. In the small 56-69-year group, the increase in depth fell short of significance, most likely because of low power. Reportedly, close to half of the unique spike-specific TCRs recognized epitopes lying outside the regions that are mutated in the B.1.351 and B.1.1.7 variants.

A word on this clone: It lacks a known antigen. No base-level quality is on record; no much larger clone is a single base apart.

The CDR3 regions of human TCRbeta chains were analyzed by immunosequencing. For the original study's pipeline: TCRs in the repertoires were compared against a reference library of SARS-CoV-2-specific TCRs that had been generated with the MIRA antigen-specificity platform. Breadth meant the fraction of unique TCRs that were SARS-CoV-2-associated, whereas depth meant the fraction of total T cells that were SARS-CoV-2-associated. Using the MIRA data, each spike-specific TCR was mapped to the spike region that the TCR reacts to and placed in a CD4 or CD8 class. Log10-transformed breadth and depth values were compared by one-way ANOVA with Sidak's multiple comparisons tests. TCRdb provides this immuneACCESS table in a form limited to in-frame rearrangements. Some clones are lacking; in checked studies, under half of them reflect an unresolved V gene, and why the rest are absent is not known. The DNA was the basis for D and trimming; V, J and clone size are from that table. This sample holds fewer than 120,000 clones; roughly 90% were observed only once. The top ten hold about 2.6% of the sample.

The CDR3 holds 17 amino acids from the cysteine to the phenylalanine. Only the CDR3 portion is preserved as DNA: 51 bases, with reading frame beginning at the first base. Trimming removed 5 bases from V and 4 bases from J; the gene matches leave 13 bases unexplained. The germline V gene supplies CDR1 SGHVS and CDR2 FNYEAQ. Per the publication, the time point label means: about 28 days (+/-7) after the second vaccine dose. AZD1222 recipients whose second dose came at about 4 weeks and those whose second dose came at about 12 weeks were combined into one group, since spike-specific TCR depth and breadth did not differ between the two schedules. Vaccinee samples came from UK trials COV001 and COV002, including a single-blind randomized controlled phase 2/3 trial of AZD1222 (ChAdOx1 nCoV-19) in healthy adults. Trial participant PBMC samples were collected at day 0 and day 28 after the second dose for TCRbeta chain sequencing.

The sequenced sample was peripheral blood, obtained 28 days after the second AZD1222 dose. This receptor was obtained from an adult who received the AZD1222 COVID-19 vaccine. The V and J segments used are TRBV7-6 and TRBJ1-5, with TRBD1 identical over 8 junction bases. This receptor has the CDR3 CASSPSPGQGGNQPQHF. The DNA sequence follows: TGTGCCAGCAGCCCGTCCCCCGGACAGGGAGGGAATCAGCCCCAGCATTTT.